Presented here are 21 T cell receptor beta chains from one specimen sequenced in a study of graft-versus-host responses after intestinal transplantation. The assay was immunoSEQ multiplex PCR, and TCRdb's table has in-frame clones only and misses some. Altogether tens of thousands of clones are present, about 94% being singletons, with the ten largest covering about 0.56%. Their antigens remain unidentified. Material: unstimulated CD8+ T cells sorted from spleen or lymph node cells, obtained before intestinal transplant. Receptors were obtained from a human donor who received an intestinal transplant.

The V gene is TRBV11-2, the J gene TRBJ2-1; no clear D gene. CDR3 length equals 13 residues. Germline V gene data show CDR1 as SGHAT and CDR2 as FQNNGV. The V end was cut by 1 base, the J end by 4 bases, with 5 bases between. This CDR3 is CASSLAVYNEQFF. The CDR3 DNA sequence: TGTGCCAGCAGCTTAGCCGTATACAATGAGCAGTTCTTC.

J is TRBJ2-5 and V is TRBV13; 10 bases are a match to TRBD1. The CDR3 spans 17 residues. The V and J ends lost 4 bases and 5 bases, in that order; junction bases with no gene match: 13. The germline gives CDR1 PRHDT, CDR2 FYEKMQ (reference sequence). The CDR3 protein is CASSSTSDRGPEETQYF. In DNA, the CDR3 is TGTGCCAGCAGCTCAACGTCTGACAGGGGGCCCGAGGAGACCCAGTACTTC.

This rearrangement joins TRBV21-1 to TRBJ2-7. TRBV21-1 is a documented pseudogene. This CDR3 has 15 amino acids. The CDR3 protein is CASSKEVGRTYEQYF. Here the CDR3 DNA reads TGTGCCAGCAGCAAAGAAGTGGGTAGAACCTACGAGCAGTACTTC.

V and J are TRBV7-8 and TRBJ2-3; 11 bases map to TRBD1. Germline loops: CDR1 SGHVS, CDR2 FQNEAQ. V trimming: 1 base; J trimming: 6 bases; junction bases outside the gene matches: 9. The CDR3 sequence is 17 residues long. CDR3 DNA: TGTGCCAGCAGCTTAGGTTGGGACAGGGGGGCCCCGGATACGCAGTATTTT. This translates into CASSLGWDRGAPDTQYF.

The count of this clone is one. The chain is built from TRBV5-6 and TRBJ2-1; a weak D match, TRBD1 (5 bases). CDR3 length: 18 amino acids. Deletions cut 3 bases from V and 2 bases from J, with 21 bases between. Germline V gene lookup returns CDR1 SGHDT and CDR2 YYEEEE. The CDR3 spells CASSSTSLTGFAYNEQFF. CDR3 DNA sequence: TGTGCCAGCAGCTCAACTTCCCTTACAGGTTTCGCCTACAATGAGCAGTTCTTC.

In DNA form, the CDR3 reads TGTGCCAGCTCACCATTGGAGACCCAGTACTTC. Protein product: CASSPLETQYF. The gene calls are TRBV18 and TRBJ2-5; D gene uncertain. The CDR3 spans 11 residues. Germline V lookup: CDR1 KGHSH, CDR2 LQKENI. Trimming pared 2 bases from V and 5 bases from J, leaving 3 bases between.

This chain uses TRBV2 with TRBJ2-7; TRBD2 matches 11 bases. CDR1 is SNHLY and CDR2 is FYNNEI in the germline V gene. Trimming at V came to 1 base and at J to 3 bases, leaving 5 bases not matched to a gene. There are 16 residues in the CDR3. The CDR3 bases are TGTGCCAGCAGTGAAGGTCCGCTAGCGGGGGGCTACGAGCAGTACTTC. Protein: CASSEGPLAGGYEQYF.

This rearrangement joins TRBV6-4 to TRBJ1-2, with a possible D match to TRBD1 (5 bases). The CDR3 contains 13 residues. Per the germline V gene, CDR1 is MRHNA and CDR2 is SNTAGT. Between the trimmed V and J ends, which lost 2 bases and 8 bases, there was a span of 12 bases. For the CDR3, the DNA is TGTGCCAGCAGTGACGGGGACCTGGGGGGCTACACCTTC. This codes for CASSDGDLGGYTF.

V and J are TRBV6-1 and TRBJ2-1; unclear D gene. Trimming shortened V by 4 bases and J by 0 bases, and 16 bases separated the two germline ends. This CDR3 is 17 amino acids long. The germline gives CDR1 MNHNS, CDR2 SASEGT. CDR3 DNA sequence: TGTGCCAGCAGTGTCCAACATATAATGAGCTCCTACAATGAGCAGTTCTTC. This codes for CASSVQHIMSSYNEQFF.

A single count supports this clone. The rearrangement links TRBV27 to TRBJ1-5, with D uncertain. This CDR3 region has 12 residues. Trimming shortened V by 3 bases and J by 3 bases, and 3 bases separated the two germline ends. In germline, CDR1 is MNHEY, CDR2 SMNVEV (reference sequence). CDR3 region: CASSFPNQPQHF. The CDR3 DNA reads as TGTGCCAGCAGTTTCCCCAATCAGCCCCAGCATTTT.

The chain uses TRBV19 and TRBJ1-1, with D possibly TRBD1 on 6 matching bases. The CDR3 contains 15 residues. The ends were cut back, 0 bases at V and 6 bases at J, with 14 bases in the middle. The germline CDR1 and CDR2 sequences are LNHDA and SQIVND (reference sequence). The CDR3 loop reads CASSIDQGRIAEAFF. In nucleotides, the CDR3 is TGTGCCAGTAGTATAGATCAGGGGCGCATCGCTGAAGCTTTCTTT.

The chain couples TRBV4-1 to TRBJ2-1, with 10 positions matching TRBD2. The CDR3 length is 15 residues. Trimming cost V 5 bases and J 2 bases; bases outside gene matches: 3. CDR1 and CDR2 from the germline V gene are MGHRA and YSYEKL. The CDR3 sequence: CASSDGTSAYNEQFF. In DNA, the CDR3 is TGCGCCAGCAGCGACGGGACTAGCGCCTACAATGAGCAGTTCTTC.

This clone has only one observation. The gene calls are TRBV5-1 and TRBJ2-1, with 7 nucleotides matching TRBD2. Germline V lookup: CDR1 SGHRS, CDR2 YFSETQ. V gave up 3 bases and J gave up 6 bases; unmatched junction bases: 9. The CDR3 length is 15 residues. CDR3 sequence reads: CASSSGLGRVNEQFF. Here the CDR3 DNA reads TGCGCCAGCAGCTCAGGACTAGGCAGGGTCAATGAGCAGTTCTTC.

The gene calls are TRBV11-2 and TRBJ2-1, with a tentative D call TRBD2 (6 bases). V was cut by 0 bases and J by 6 bases, with 9 bases left in between. The V gene's germline CDR1 is SGHAT and CDR2 FQNNGV. The CDR3 loop spans 14 amino acids. CDR3 amino acids: CASSLDHGGNEQFF. Written as DNA, the CDR3 is TGTGCCAGCAGCTTAGATCACGGGGGCAATGAGCAGTTCTTC.

This sequence joins TRBV28 and TRBJ2-7; 7 bases match TRBD2. Germline CDR1 MDHEN, CDR2 SYDVKM. The CDR3 loop spans 15 amino acids. The trim removed 3 bases at V and 3 bases at J, leaving 8 bases unmatched. In nucleotides, the CDR3 is TGTGCCAGCAGTTTGACTAGCATAACCTACTACGAGCAGTACTTC. Translated, it gives CASSLTSITYYEQYF.

The chain couples TRBV27 to TRBJ2-3; D call uncertain. The ends were cut back, 2 bases at V and 3 bases at J, with 6 bases in the middle. Germline V gene lookup returns CDR1 MNHEY and CDR2 SMNVEV (reference sequence). The CDR3 is 13 amino acids. CDR3 DNA sequence: TGTGCCAGCAGTTTAGGTGGGACAGATACGCAGTATTTT. The encoded protein is CASSLGGTDTQYF.

CDR3 in amino acids: CASSLGIAPFTDTQYF. The CDR3 nucleotides are TGTGCCAGCAGCTTGGGAATAGCCCCTTTCACAGATACGCAGTATTTT. The rearrangement uses TRBV11-2 and TRBJ2-3; no firm D call. Germline V gene sequence: CDR1 SGHAT, CDR2 FQNNGV. V lost 3 bases, J lost 2 bases, and 15 bases lay in between. The CDR3 covers 16 residues. Variable domain in full (rest from reference TRBV11-2 and TRBJ2-3): EAGVAQSPRYKIIEKRQSVAFWCNPISGHATLYWYQQILGQGPKLLIQFQNNGVVDDSQLPKDRFSAERLKGVDSTLKIQPAKLEDSAVYLCASSLGIAPFTDTQYFGPGTRLTVL.

This clone was seen a few times. The rearrangement links TRBV7-9 to TRBJ1-4; 8 nucleotides agree with TRBD1. The CDR3 length is 17 residues. J gave up 0 bases and V 5 bases, and 8 bases lay outside the gene matches. Looked up from germline, CDR1 is SEHNR and CDR2 is FQNEAQ (reference sequence). CDR3 nucleotides: TGTGCCAGCAGCACGCAGGGGGCCGAGGCAACTAATGAAAAACTGTTTTTT. This sequence encodes CASSTQGAEATNEKLFF.

The chain has TRBV25-1 and TRBJ1-1, with D possibly being TRBD1 (6 bases). The CDR3 has 18 amino acids. V lost 3 bases and J lost 1, with 21 bases in between. The germline gives CDR1 MGHDK, CDR2 SYGVNS. CDR3 sequence: CASSDCFGGQGGNTEAFF. The CDR3 DNA reads as TGTGCCAGCAGTGATTGCTTTGGGGGGCAAGGGGGGAACACTGAAGCTTTCTTT.

The chain uses TRBV7-6 and TRBJ2-7; D assignment may be TRBD1 or TRBD2 (5 bases each). V gave up 3 bases and J gave up 2 bases, with 14 bases separating them. CDR3 length equals 15 residues. The germline CDR1 and CDR2 sequences are SGHVS and FNYEAQ. The CDR3 here is CASSFSWGTAYEQYF. The DNA of the CDR3 is TGTGCCAGCAGCTTTTCATGGGGGACCGCCTACGAGCAGTACTTC.

This clone was counted a single time. The gene calls are TRBV9 and TRBJ2-1; no definite D call. This CDR3 region has 12 residues. Per the germline V gene, CDR1 is SGDLS and CDR2 is YYNGEE. V dropped 5 bases and J dropped 7 bases, with 10 bases sitting between them. The DNA for the CDR3 is TGTGCCAGCAGAGGAGCGAGAAATGAGCAGTTCTTC. Translating gives CASRGARNEQFF.